This TCR beta chain was sequenced for a study of identical twins. Germline V gene lookup returns CDR1 DFQATT and CDR2 SNEGSKA (reference sequence). The CDR3 spans 17 residues. Trimming left V 3 bases short and J 0 bases short, with 18 bases between. A universal primer site was created by template switching, with the cDNA bearing unique molecular identifiers. One entry per CDR3 protein results from TCRdb running MiXCR on the 5' RACE reads. The repertoire holds fewer than 550,000 distinct CDR3 sequences, with more than 13% as singletons. The data also belong to a second study, concerning yellow fever vaccine responses in identical twins.

The receptor was isolated from a woman aged 18 to 35 in good health. The chain joins TRBV20-1 to TRBJ2-4, with D tentatively TRBD1 (5 bases). Sequenced sample: CD4+ T cells sorted from blood. Here the CDR3 DNA reads TGCAGTGCTAGGGTCCCCGGCAGGGCAGTAGCCAAAAACATTCAGTACTTC. It encodes CSARVPGRAVAKNIQYF.